The 11 T cell receptor beta chains below all came from one sample that was sequenced in a study of graft-versus-host responses after intestinal transplantation. The assay was immunoSEQ multiplex PCR, and TCRdb's table has in-frame clones only and misses some. Among under 8,000 clones listed, 95% to 98% were seen once. The input for sequencing was PBMCs, taken 23 days after intestinal transplant. The receptors were gathered from a human patient who received an intestinal transplant, so some T cells may come from the graft donor.

The J gene is TRBJ2-5, the V gene TRBV13; perhaps D is TRBD1 or TRBD2 (6 bases each). The DNA end favors TRBJ2-7, so the J call may be wrong. From germline, CDR1 is PRHDT and CDR2 FYEKMQ (reference sequence). The CDR3 loop spans 17 amino acids. The CDR3 here is CASSLKGGTQHPYEQYF. The CDR3 DNA is TGTGCCAGCAGCCTGAAGGGGGGAACTCAGCACCCCTACGAGCAGTACTTC.

The chain links TRBV9 to TRBJ2-5; TRBD2 might be the D (6 bases). Germline V lookup: CDR1 SGDLS, CDR2 YYNGEE. Trimming took 0 bases from V and 3 from J, leaving 12 bases between them. This CDR3 spans 15 amino acids. The CDR3 loop is CASSVGPGGKETQYF. The CDR3, as DNA: TGTGCCAGCAGCGTAGGGCCAGGCGGGAAAGAGACCCAGTACTTC. The entire variable domain, with the rest obtained from reference TRBV9 and TRBJ2-5, is as follows: DSGVTQTPKHLITATGQRVTLRCSPRSGDLSVYWYQQSLDQGLQFLIQYYNGEERAKGNILERFSAQQFPDLHSELNLSSLELGDSALYFCASSVGPGGKETQYFGPGTRLLVL.

The chain links TRBV11-2 to TRBJ2-1; possible D gene TRBD1, 5 bases. Germline assignment: CDR1 SGHAT and CDR2 FQNNGV. Trimming cost V 6 bases and J 4 bases, with 10 bases left between them. The CDR3 totals 13 residues. In nucleotides, the CDR3 is TGTGCCAGCAGGCATAAGGGGTACAATGAGCAGTTCTTC. It yields the protein CASRHKGYNEQFF.

The J gene is TRBJ2-5, the V gene TRBV4-1; 8 bases agree with TRBD2. Trimming at V came to 1 base and at J to 4 bases, leaving 5 bases not matched to a gene. This CDR3 has 15 amino acids. Germline V gene sequence: CDR1 MGHRA, CDR2 YSYEKL. The CDR3 protein is CASSQAPGGGETQYF. CDR3 bases: TGCGCCAGCAGCCAAGCCCCCGGGGGGGGAGAGACCCAGTACTTC.

This chain connects TRBV20-1 to TRBJ2-7, with D perhaps TRBD1 (5 bases). Germline assignment: CDR1 DFQATT and CDR2 SNEGSKA (reference sequence). The CDR3 has 11 amino acids. For the CDR3, the DNA is TGCAAGGCGGACAACGCCTACGAGCAGTACTTC. Translated, it gives CKADNAYEQYF.

The rearrangement uses TRBV5-3 and TRBJ1-6, with no clear D. TRBV5-3 is assigned to the ORF class and has an uncertain function. The CDR3 covers 15 residues. Trimming pared 4 bases from V and 11 bases from J, leaving 19 bases between. CDR3 residues: CARSHHKGAGPPLHF. The CDR3 coding sequence is TGTGCCAGAAGCCACCATAAGGGCGCAGGTCCACCCCTCCACTTT.

The gene calls are TRBV7-6 and TRBJ2-1; 13 bases are a match to TRBD2. The CDR3 runs 19 residues. Germline assignment: CDR1 SGHVS and CDR2 FNYEAQ. The junction had 10 bases not matched to a gene; V was cut back by 1 base and J by 4 bases. The CDR3 coding sequence is TGTGCCAGCAGCTTAGGGTCGGGAGGACTAGCGGGAGTTTACAATGAGCAGTTCTTC. This translates into CASSLGSGGLAGVYNEQFF. Supplemented by reference TRBV7-6 and TRBJ2-1, the full variable domain reads GAGVSQSPRYKVTKRGQDVALRCDPISGHVSLYWYRQALGQGPEFLTYFNYEAQQDKSGLPNDRFSAERPEGSISTLTIQRTEQRDSAMYRCASSLGSGGLAGVYNEQFFGPGTRLTVL.

This sequence joins TRBV7-9 and TRBJ1-1, with 8 bases fitting TRBD1. This CDR3 spans 15 amino acids. Germline trimming cut 5 bases from V and 7 bases from J; bases unmatched to any gene: 12. The germline V gene has CDR1 SEHNR and CDR2 FQNEAQ (reference sequence). In nucleotides, the CDR3 is TGTGCCAGCAGCCCAGGACAGGGAGGCCTCCTTGAAGCTTTCTTT. Its translation: CASSPGQGGLLEAFF.

The chain joins TRBV27 to TRBJ2-1; 15 positions agree with TRBD2. J gave up 7 bases and V 6 bases, and 16 bases lay outside the gene matches. This CDR3 comprises 19 residues. Germline V lookup: CDR1 MNHEY, CDR2 SMNVEV (reference sequence). The CDR3 protein is CASSPKGLAGGQGVNEQFF. CDR3 in DNA: TGTGCCAGCAGCCCAAAGGGACTAGCGGGAGGTCAAGGGGTGAATGAGCAGTTCTTC.

The V gene is TRBV27, the J gene TRBJ2-1, with TRBD2 identical over 7 bases. V gave up 7 bases and J gave up 0 bases; unmatched junction bases: 18. The V gene's germline CDR1 is MNHEY and CDR2 SMNVEV (reference sequence). The CDR3 has 19 amino acids. CDR3 region: CASTPSGTIRRSSYNEQFF. The CDR3 DNA reads TGTGCCAGCACCCCCTCCGGGACTATACGACGGAGCTCCTACAATGAGCAGTTCTTC.

This sequence joins TRBV5-1 and TRBJ2-1; TRBD1 matches at 9 bases. Germline assignment: CDR1 SGHRS and CDR2 YFSETQ. V lost 4 bases and J lost 6; bases outside the gene matches: 8. This CDR3 spans 15 amino acids. CDR3 sequence reads: CASSPGTGRGNEQFF. CDR3 sequence (DNA): TGCGCCAGCAGCCCAGGGACAGGGAGGGGCAATGAGCAGTTCTTC.